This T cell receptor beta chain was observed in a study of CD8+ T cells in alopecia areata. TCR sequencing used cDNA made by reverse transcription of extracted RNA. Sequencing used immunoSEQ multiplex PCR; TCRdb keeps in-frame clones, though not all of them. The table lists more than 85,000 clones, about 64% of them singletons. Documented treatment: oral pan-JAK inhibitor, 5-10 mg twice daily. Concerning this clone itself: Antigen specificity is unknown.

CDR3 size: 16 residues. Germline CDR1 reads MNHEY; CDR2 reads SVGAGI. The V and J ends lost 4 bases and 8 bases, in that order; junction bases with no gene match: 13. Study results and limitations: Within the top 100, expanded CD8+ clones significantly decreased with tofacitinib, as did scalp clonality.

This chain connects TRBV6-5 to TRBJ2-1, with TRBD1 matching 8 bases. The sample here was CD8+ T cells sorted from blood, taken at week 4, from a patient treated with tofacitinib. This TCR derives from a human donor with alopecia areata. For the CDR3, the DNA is TGTGCCAGCAGTTTCGCCGGGGACAGGAGAGGGGATGAGCAGTTCTTC. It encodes CASSFAGDRRGDEQFF.